The 23 T cell receptor beta chains in this list originate from one sample, sequenced in a study of response to subunit inactivated influenza vaccine. TCRdb reanalysed the RT-PCR reads using MiXCR and keeps one entry per CDR3 protein. The sample yields approximately 530,000 distinct CDR3 sequences, under 15% seen once. Sequencing was performed on PBMCs from blood, taken more than 35 days after vaccination. These receptor sequences come from a man in his fifties or sixties who received an inactivated influenza vaccine.

V usage is TRBV7-9 and J usage is TRBJ2-2, with D tentatively TRBD2 (5 bases). The CDR3 has 15 amino acids. Trimming took 5 bases from V and 1 from J, leaving 11 bases between them. Germline-derived CDR1 and CDR2 are SEHNR and FQNEAQ (reference sequence). DNA of the CDR3: TGTGCCAGCAGCCACACCGGGAAGAACACCGGGGAGCTGTTTTTT. Translation: CASSHTGKNTGELFF.

This clonotype was observed a few times. The chain couples TRBV28 to TRBJ2-1, with 9 bases lining up with TRBD1. Germline CDR1 is MDHEN and CDR2 is SYDVKM. V shed 1 base and J 6 bases; nucleotides not matched to a gene: 7. The CDR3 is 16 residues long. The CDR3 bases are TGTGCCAGCAGTTTATCGGGGACAGGGAGGCCCAATGAGCAGTTCTTC. Its protein product is CASSLSGTGRPNEQFF.

V gene TRBV6-5 combines with J gene TRBJ1-5; TRBD1 aligns across 10 bases. V shed 2 bases and J 5 bases; nucleotides not matched to a gene: 3. Germline values: CDR1 MNHEY, CDR2 SVGAGI. This CDR3 comprises 15 residues. CDR3 DNA: TGTGCCAGCAGTTACGGACAGGGGGTGGATCAGCCCCAGCATTTT. Protein sequence: CASSYGQGVDQPQHF.

The chain has TRBV10-2 and TRBJ2-7, with a possible D match to TRBD2 (6 bases). The CDR3 covers 13 residues. V was cut by 5 bases and J by 0 bases, with 8 bases left in between. CDR1 is WSHSY, CDR2 SAAADI, per germline. The CDR3 protein is CASSHGSSYEQYF. In DNA form, the CDR3 reads TGCGCCAGCAGTCACGGGAGCTCCTACGAGCAGTACTTC.

This clonotype was counted a few times. The rearrangement joins TRBV13 to TRBJ2-1, with TRBD1 identical over 7 bases. Per the germline V gene, CDR1 is PRHDT and CDR2 is FYEKMQ (reference sequence). CDR3 length: 15 amino acids. With V trimmed by 5 bases and J by 5 bases, 9 bases remained unmatched. The CDR3 region has the DNA TGTGCCAGCAGCCCGGGGCTGGGACAGCACAATGAGCAGTTCTTC. It encodes CASSPGLGQHNEQFF.

This clonotype was counted ten times or more. This chain joins TRBV12-3 or TRBV12-4 and TRBJ1-1, with D unresolved. This CDR3 spans 14 amino acids. V was trimmed by 10 bases and J by 7 bases, leaving 22 bases between them. The DNA for the CDR3 is TGTGCCACATCCCCCGCGGGAGGGTCGGGTGAAGCTTTCTTT. Protein sequence: CATSPAGGSGEAFF.

Only a few counts were recorded for this clonotype. This chain links TRBV20-1 with TRBJ2-1, with 9 bases matching TRBD2. The CDR3 is made up of 14 amino acids. Looked up from germline, CDR1 is DFQATT and CDR2 is SNEGSKA (reference sequence). Germline trimming cut 3 bases from V and 2 bases from J; bases unmatched to any gene: 2. Here the CDR3 reads CSARGGGAYNEQFF. The CDR3 coding sequence is TGCAGTGCTAGGGGCGGGGGGGCCTACAATGAGCAGTTCTTC.

This clonotype was counted only a few times. The chain uses TRBV10-3 and TRBJ2-3; a possible D gene is TRBD2 (6 bases). V lost 7 bases and J lost 1, with 12 bases in between. The V gene's germline CDR1 is ENHRY and CDR2 SYGVKD. CDR3 length equals 14 residues. The chain's CDR3 is CAITGSSGTDTQYF. Here the CDR3 DNA reads TGTGCCATCACGGGCTCTAGCGGCACAGATACGCAGTATTTT.

This clonotype was counted at least ten times. At one end the junction does not follow the germline gene, possibly because of a read error. V gene TRBV9 combines with J gene TRBJ2-7; no definite D call. CDR3 length equals 12 residues. Per germline, CDR1 SGDLS and CDR2 YYNGEE. CDR3 coding DNA: TGTGCCAGCAGCGTCCCCTCCGCGGAGCTGTACTTC. Translation: CASSVPSAELYF.

The sample holds many counts of this clonotype. The chain joins TRBV6-2 or TRBV6-3 to TRBJ1-6; D may be TRBD1 (5 bases). In germline, CDR1 is MNHEY, CDR2 SVGEGT. Deletions cut 6 bases from V and 9 bases from J, with 9 bases between. CDR3 length: 12 residues. CDR3 DNA sequence: TGTGCCAGCAGCGTCAGGGTTTCACCCCTCCACTTT. This codes for CASSVRVSPLHF.

This clonotype has just a few counts. V and J are TRBV5-1 and TRBJ2-7; a weak D match, TRBD1 (6 bases). Trimming stripped 4 bases from V and 2 bases from J, with 13 bases between. Germline CDR1 reads SGHRS; CDR2 reads YFSETQ. The length of the CDR3 is 14 residues. The DNA of the CDR3 is TGCGCCAGCAGCATCAGGGGACAAACCTACGAGCAGTACTTC. The encoded protein is CASSIRGQTYEQYF. Full variable domain (missing parts from reference TRBV5-1 and TRBJ2-7): KAGVTQTPRYLIKTRGQQVTLSCSPISGHRSVSWYQQTPGQGLQFLFEYFSETQRNKGNFPGRFSGRQFSNSRSEMNVSTLELGDSALYLCASSIRGQTYEQYFGPGTRLTVT.

This clonotype was detected only a few times. The chain links TRBV5-1 to TRBJ2-7, with a possible D match to TRBD1 (5 bases). Germline CDR1 reads SGHRS; CDR2 reads YFSETQ. V was shortened by 5 bases and J by 4 bases, with 10 bases between the two germline ends. The CDR3 length is 12 residues. In DNA, the CDR3 is TGCGCCAGCAGACTCGACAGTTACGAGCAGTACTTC. This gives the protein CASRLDSYEQYF.

This chain connects TRBV7-2 to TRBJ2-7; D is unclear. CDR3 length: 13 residues. Trimming cost V 5 bases and J 4 bases, with 12 bases left between them. CDR1 and CDR2 (germline): SGHTA, FQGNSA. CDR3 region: CASSLGWAYEQYF. The CDR3 nucleotides are TGTGCCAGCAGCCTCGGGTGGGCTTACGAGCAGTACTTC.

This clonotype came up a few times. The rearrangement joins TRBV9 to TRBJ2-3, with 13 bases lining up with TRBD2. Looked up from germline, CDR1 is SGDLS and CDR2 is YYNGEE. This CDR3 region has 15 residues. V lost 4 bases to trimming and J lost 14 bases; unmatched junction nucleotides: 13. CDR3 coding DNA: TGTGCCAGCAGCCCTCGGACTAGCGGGGGCCAGACAACGTATTTT. Encoded protein: CASSPRTSGGQTTYF.

This clonotype was picked up a small number of times. The chain employs TRBV12-3 or TRBV12-4 and TRBJ2-1; 7 bases are shared with TRBD1. The V segment lost 6 bases and the J segment 8 bases; nucleotides outside the gene matches: 13. This CDR3 spans 15 amino acids. The DNA of the CDR3 is TGTGCCAGCAGACCACAGGGGACCCCGGCACATGAGCAGTTCTTC. Its translation: CASRPQGTPAHEQFF.

The V gene is TRBV2, the J gene TRBJ2-5; D is unclear. Germline V lookup: CDR1 SNHLY, CDR2 FYNNEI. This CDR3 is built from 19 residues. DNA of the CDR3: TGTACCTTCTGTCCGAGCCAGCCCCAAAGCAGGTCGATAATTGAGACCCAGTACTTC. Translation: CTFCPSQPQSRSIIETQYF.

This clonotype is a singleton in its sample. The chain recombines TRBV18 with TRBJ2-3, with 10 nucleotides matching TRBD2. CDR1 and CDR2 from the germline V gene are KGHSH and LQKENI. The CDR3 contains 16 residues. Trimming cost V 2 bases and J 0 bases; bases outside gene matches: 2. The CDR3 loop is CASSPMTSGSTDTQYF. The CDR3 region has the DNA TGTGCCAGCTCACCAATGACTAGCGGGAGCACAGATACGCAGTATTTT.

This clonotype was detected only a few times. The rearrangement uses TRBV16 and TRBJ2-7; 9 nucleotides match TRBD1. Trimming took 3 bases from V and 2 from J; bases not matched to a gene: 8. The CDR3 runs 16 residues. Germline V CDR1 and CDR2: KGHSY, FQNENV. The chain's CDR3 is CASSQNTGGAPYEQYF. DNA for the CDR3: TGTGCCAGCAGCCAGAATACAGGGGGCGCCCCCTACGAGCAGTACTTC.

The J gene is TRBJ1-4, the V gene TRBV11-2; the match to TRBD1 covers 7 bases. This CDR3 is 17 amino acids long. V gave up 0 bases and J gave up 7 bases; unmatched junction bases: 11. CDR1 and CDR2 from the germline V gene are SGHAT and FQNNGV. The CDR3 bases are TGTGCCAGCAGCTTAGAGAGACGCCAATCAGGGGGTGAAAAACTGTTTTTT. This gives the protein CASSLERRQSGGEKLFF.

This clonotype was seen more than once but under ten times. This CDR3 is CASSSGTELAKNIQYF. The CDR3 coding sequence is TGCGCCAGCAGCTCAGGTACTGAGCTAGCCAAAAACATTCAGTACTTC. The chain uses TRBV5-1 and TRBJ2-4; D uncertain. The V end was cut by 3 bases, the J end by 0 bases, with 13 bases between. The CDR3 is 16 residues long. CDR1 is SGHRS and CDR2 is YFSETQ in the germline V gene. The full variable domain, its missing parts supplied by reference TRBV5-1 and TRBJ2-4, is KAGVTQTPRYLIKTRGQQVTLSCSPISGHRSVSWYQQTPGQGLQFLFEYFSETQRNKGNFPGRFSGRQFSNSRSEMNVSTLELGDSALYLCASSSGTELAKNIQYFGAGTRLSVL.

Written as DNA, the CDR3 is TGTGCCAGCAGCCCACTAAGGCCGGGGGAGACCCAGTACTTC. Residues: CASSPLRPGETQYF. The V gene is TRBV7-2, the J gene TRBJ2-5; perhaps TRBD2 as D (5 bases). CDR3 length equals 14 residues. V was clipped by 5 bases and J by 5 bases, with 15 bases between them. CDR1 and CDR2 (germline): SGHTA, FQGNSA.

This clonotype was recorded a few times. V and J are TRBV12-3 or TRBV12-4 and TRBJ2-7; D call uncertain. The CDR3 runs 11 residues. V lost 4 bases and J lost 6, with 7 bases in between. DNA of the CDR3: TGTGCCAGCAGTTCGGTGGCCGAGCAGTACTTC. Its translation: CASSSVAEQYF.

This clonotype was counted a few times. The rearrangement links TRBV5-6 to TRBJ2-2; D is undetermined. The CDR3 spans 14 residues. The V gene lost 2 bases and the J gene lost 5 bases, with 10 bases spanning the gap. The V gene's germline CDR1 is SGHDT and CDR2 YYEEEE. The CDR3 sequence: CASSFGYWTGELFF. The CDR3, as DNA: TGTGCCAGCAGCTTCGGCTACTGGACCGGGGAGCTGTTTTTT.